This is a list of T cell receptor beta chains from one sample in a study of shared clonotypes between healthy human individuals. Profiled with immunoSEQ multiplex PCR; TCRdb holds only in-frame clones, not every one. The data hold about a million clones, with about 72% observed a single time. Sequences were obtained from memory CD4+ T cells from PBMCs. These receptors originate from a young man in good health. Some clones in this sample may be carry-over from other donors' samples. The CDR3 runs from the conserved cysteine through the conserved F or W. The D gene is left open where the match is weak. A row's size may be missing; if present it is once, few, many or a size class.

D	size	V	J	CDR3	DNA
TRBD2	NA	TRBV13	TRBJ2-2	CASSLGLAGNTGELFF	TGTGCCAGCAGCCTCGGACTAGCGGGAAACACCGGGGAGCTGTTTTTT
NA	NA	TRBV7-2	TRBJ1-2	CASSLGPAPVYYGYTF	TGTGCCAGCAGCTTAGGGCCAGCCCCGGTATACTATGGCTACACCTTC
TRBD2	once	TRBV13	TRBJ2-3	CASKTLAGSLTDTQYF	TGTGCCAGCAAGACCCTAGCGGGATCCCTCACAGATACGCAGTATTTT
TRBD1	NA	TRBV7-2	TRBJ2-3	CASSSQLWTGRQDTQYF	TGTGCCAGCAGCTCCCAATTATGGACAGGGCGTCAAGATACGCAGTATTTT
NA	few	TRBV5-1	TRBJ1-1	CASRQEMNTEAFF	TGCGCCAGCAGGCAGGAAATGAACACTGAAGCTTTCTTT
NA	once	TRBV15	TRBJ1-5	CATSRDSGGNQPQHF	TGTGCCACCAGCAGAGATTCAGGGGGCAATCAGCCCCAGCATTTT
NA	many	TRBV9	TRBJ1-1	CASRGLVMNTEAFF	TGTGCCAGCAGGGGGCTTGTCATGAACACTGAAGCTTTCTTT
NA	many	TRBV28	TRBJ1-1	CASSLRGLNTEAFF	TGTGCCAGCAGTTTACGGGGGTTGAACACTGAAGCTTTCTTT
TRBD1	NA	TRBV5-6	TRBJ1-2	CASRRGQGANYGYTF	TGTGCCAGCAGACGAGGACAGGGGGCTAACTATGGCTACACCTTC
TRBD2	few	TRBV9	TRBJ2-2	CASSVSGGNTGELFF	TGTGCCAGCAGCGTCAGCGGGGGGAACACCGGGGAGCTGTTTTTT
TRBD2	few	TRBV4-1	TRBJ2-1	CASSQRTSGSGQGYEQFF	TGCGCCAGCAGCCAAAGGACTAGCGGGAGCGGCCAGGGGTACGAGCAGTTCTTC
NA	NA	TRBV5-4	TRBJ2-7	CASSLSVSYEQYF	TGTGCCAGCAGCTTGAGTGTGTCCTACGAGCAGTACTTC
TRBD1	NA	TRBV11-2	TRBJ1-3	CASSRPGQQFSGNTIYF	TGTGCCAGCAGCCGACCGGGACAGCAATTCTCTGGAAACACCATATATTTT
NA	NA	TRBV28	TRBJ2-5	CASSFIPLRQETQYF	TGTGCCAGCAGTTTTATCCCCTTACGCCAAGAGACCCAGTACTTC
NA	few	TRBV2	TRBJ1-1	CASSPLIRTEAFF	TGTGCCAGCAGCCCGCTGATAAGGACAGAAGCTTTCTTT
NA	NA	TRBV28	TRBJ1-2	CASSFDVADYGYTF	TGTGCCAGCAGTTTCGATGTAGCAGACTATGGCTACACCTTC
NA	NA	TRBV18	TRBJ1-5	CASSPTQGSQPQHF	TGTGCCAGCTCACCAACCCAGGGTAGTCAGCCCCAGCATTTT
NA	NA	TRBV5-4	TRBJ2-2	CASSRPLDRSTGELFF	TGTGCCAGCAGCAGGCCCCTAGACAGATCCACCGGGGAGCTGTTTTTT
NA	NA	TRBV4-2	TRBJ2-5	CASSQDLTSQETQYF	TGTGCCAGCAGCCAAGATTTAACAAGTCAAGAGACCCAGTACTTC
NA	many	TRBV7-6	TRBJ2-5	CASSFAGDRETQYF	TGTGCCAGCAGCTTTGCAGGGGATAGAGAGACCCAGTACTTC
NA	NA	TRBV7-9	TRBJ2-5	CASSQTLGSGSQETQYF	TGTGCCAGCAGCCAAACTTTAGGGTCAGGGTCCCAAGAGACCCAGTACTTC
TRBD2	NA	TRBV4-2	TRBJ2-7	CASSQRGGEGYEQYF	TGTGCCAGCAGCCAAAGGGGAGGGGAGGGCTACGAGCAGTACTTC
NA	NA	TRBV5-4	TRBJ2-1	CASSIPRLLQNEQFF	TGTGCCAGCAGCATACCTCGACTCCTTCAGAATGAGCAGTTCTTC
TRBD2	many	TRBV27	TRBJ2-3	CASHPFRLASPTTDTQYF	TGTGCCAGCCATCCATTTCGACTAGCGAGCCCTACCACAGATACGCAGTATTTT
TRBD2	NA	TRBV9	TRBJ2-5	CASSLASGPSETQYF	TGTGCCAGCAGCCTCGCTAGCGGACCGAGCGAGACCCAGTACTTC
NA	NA	TRBV7-2	TRBJ2-7	CASTGKGSPYEQYF	TGTGCCAGCACGGGGAAAGGGTCCCCCTACGAGCAGTACTTC
TRBD1	NA	TRBV19	TRBJ1-1	CASSATGVGTEAFF	TGTGCCAGTAGTGCGACAGGGGTAGGCACTGAAGCTTTCTTT
NA	NA	TRBV7-6	TRBJ2-7	CASSPTAGGTYEQYF	TGTGCCAGCAGCCCGACCGCAGGGGGGACCTACGAGCAGTACTTC
NA	NA	TRBV28	TRBJ1-5	CASRDDLYSNQPQHF	TGTGCCAGCAGGGACGACCTATATAGCAATCAGCCCCAGCATTTT
TRBD1	NA	TRBV7-2	TRBJ1-3	CASSLNPGGAGNTIYF	TGTGCCAGCAGCTTGAACCCAGGGGGAGCTGGAAACACCATATATTTT
TRBD1	NA	TRBV18	TRBJ1-1	CASSRRTGDTEAFF	TGTGCCAGCTCACGCCGGACAGGGGACACTGAAGCTTTCTTT
NA	NA	TRBV6-5	TRBJ1-1	CASSASSLDTEAFF	TGTGCCAGCAGTGCCAGTTCCCTTGACACTGAAGCTTTCTTT
TRBD2	NA	TRBV4-2	TRBJ2-7	CASSRSGGERQGEQYF	TGTGCCAGCAGCCGATCTGGGGGGGAAAGGCAGGGCGAGCAGTACTTC
TRBD1	NA	TRBV18	TRBJ1-3	CASSRDRGNTIYF	TGTGCCAGCTCTCGGGACAGGGGAAACACCATATATTTT
NA	NA	TRBV10-3	TRBJ1-1	CAISARGLGNTEAFF	TGTGCCATCAGTGCTCGGGGGTTGGGGAACACTGAAGCTTTCTTT
NA	NA	TRBV11-2	TRBJ2-7	CASSIRGYEQYF	TGTGCCAGCAGCATACGGGGATACGAGCAGTACTTC
NA	NA	TRBV12-5	TRBJ2-2	CASGLGPPGELFF	TGTGCTAGTGGTTTGGGGCCCCCCGGGGAGCTGTTTTTT
TRBD2	NA	TRBV7-7	TRBJ2-1	CASSPLAVTSYNEQFF	TGTGCCAGCAGCCCACTAGCGGTAACCTCCTACAATGAGCAGTTCTTC
NA	few	TRBV14	TRBJ1-1	CASSQGRTTEAFF	TGTGCCAGCAGCCAGGGGAGGACCACTGAAGCTTTCTTT
TRBD1	few	TRBV27	TRBJ2-2	CASSKGTGHASGELFF	TGTGCCAGCAGCAAAGGGACAGGGCATGCCTCGGGGGAGCTGTTTTTT
TRBD1	NA	TRBV9	TRBJ2-7	CASSVSPPGTGSLEQYF	TGTGCCAGCAGCGTGAGTCCCCCCGGGACAGGTAGCCTCGAGCAGTACTTC
TRBD1	NA	TRBV7-9	TRBJ1-5	CASSSIQGPNQPQHF	TGTGCCAGCAGCAGTATACAGGGGCCCAATCAGCCCCAGCATTTT
TRBD2	NA	TRBV5-5	TRBJ2-7	CASSLVAREGYEQYF	TGTGCCAGCAGCTTGGTTGCCCGGGAGGGCTACGAGCAGTACTTC
NA	many	TRBV5-6	TRBJ1-6	CASSSDWGQNNSPLHF	TGTGCCAGCAGCAGTGATTGGGGGCAGAACAATTCACCCCTCCACTTT
TRBD1	once	TRBV5-4	TRBJ2-3	CASSLAPGGGSTDTQYF	TGTGCCAGCAGCTTGGCGCCAGGGGGCGGGAGCACAGATACGCAGTATTTT
NA	few	TRBV18	TRBJ1-1	CASSPLDRDTEAFF	TGTGCCAGCTCACCATTGGACAGAGACACTGAAGCTTTCTTT
NA	NA	TRBV5-1	TRBJ1-1	CASSFSSTNTEAFF	TGCGCCAGCAGCTTTTCCAGCACGAACACTGAAGCTTTCTTT
NA	NA	TRBV28	TRBJ1-2	CASSLSSYGYTF	TGTGCCAGCAGTTTAAGCTCGTATGGCTACACCTTC
NA	NA	TRBV6-1	TRBJ1-2	CASRLGPGAYGYTF	TGTGCCAGCAGACTGGGGCCAGGGGCCTATGGCTACACCTTC